This is a list of T cell receptor beta chains from one sample in a study of shared clonotypes between healthy human individuals. Clones were read by immunoSEQ multiplex PCR, and TCRdb kept only the in-frame ones, dropping some. This repertoire shows 700,000 to 950,000 clones, about 97% found once; its top ten account for less than 0.3%. Material: naive CD8+ T cells sorted from blood. The receptor source for this set is a man aged 30 to 45 in good health. CDR3s include the opening cysteine and the closing phenylalanine or tryptophan. A D gene is named only where the DNA matches it firmly. Size tells how often a clone was seen (once, few, many) or the class of an expanded clone, and some rows leave it out.

size	V	D	J	DNA	CDR3
once	TRBV2	NA	TRBJ2-3	TGTGCCAGCACCCCAAAGAAAAGGATGCAGTATTTT	CASTPKKRMQYF
NA	TRBV28	NA	TRBJ2-7	TGTGCCAGCAGCCCGGGTGGGTACGAGCAGTACTTC	CASSPGGYEQYF
NA	TRBV12-5	NA	TRBJ2-1	TGTGCTAGTGGCCCAGGGGCCATAACGGGTGAGCAGTTCTTC	CASGPGAITGEQFF
NA	TRBV18	NA	TRBJ2-1	TGTGCCAGCTCACCCCCCACGGGAGCGAACTACAATGAGCAGTTCTTC	CASSPPTGANYNEQFF
NA	TRBV7-3	TRBD1	TRBJ1-1	TGTGCCAGCAGCTTAACGACAGGGGGCACGCCGACTGTTAACACTGAAGCTTTCTTT	CASSLTTGGTPTVNTEAFF
NA	TRBV5-1	NA	TRBJ2-7	TGCGCCAGCAGCTTGTATGGTTCCTACGAGCAGTACTTC	CASSLYGSYEQYF
NA	TRBV30	NA	TRBJ2-1	TGTGCCTCTGCTACCAAATCAAGGAGGGAGTTCTTC	CASATKSRREFF
NA	TRBV7-8	TRBD2	TRBJ2-7	TGTGCCAGCAGCCCCCCAGCGGGAGACTCCTACGAGCAGTACTTC	CASSPPAGDSYEQYF
NA	TRBV9	TRBD2	TRBJ2-3	TGTGCCAGCAGCGAGCGGACTAGCGGGTACACAGATACGCAGTATTTT	CASSERTSGYTDTQYF
NA	TRBV16	TRBD2	TRBJ2-7	TGTGCCAGCAGCCAATCGTGGCTAGCGGGAGGCGAGCAGTACTTC	CASSQSWLAGGEQYF
NA	TRBV7-9	TRBD2	TRBJ2-5	TGTGCCAGCAGCTCTTTAGCGGGAGTAGACGAAGAGACCCAGTACTTC	CASSSLAGVDEETQYF
NA	TRBV6-5	NA	TRBJ1-5	TGTGCCAGCAAAGAAAACAGGGTTGGGAATCAGCCCCAGCATTTT	CASKENRVGNQPQHF
NA	TRBV6-5	NA	TRBJ2-2	TGTGCCAGCAGTTACTCAGCGATTGGGGAGCTGTTTTTT	CASSYSAIGELFF
NA	TRBV7-3	NA	TRBJ2-7	TGTGCCAGCAGCCCCCATTCGAGCGGCGAGCAGTACTTC	CASSPHSSGEQYF
NA	TRBV6-5	TRBD1	TRBJ2-7	TGTGCCAGCAGTTACACCGGGGACAGGGCCTACGAGCAGTACTTC	CASSYTGDRAYEQYF
NA	TRBV4-1	NA	TRBJ2-3	TGCGCCAGCAGCCAAGGGGTCCGGGATGCTAGCACAGATACGCAGTATTTT	CASSQGVRDASTDTQYF
NA	TRBV10-2	NA	TRBJ2-2	TGCGCCAGCAGTGGATCTGACACCACCGGGGAGCTGTTTTTT	CASSGSDTTGELFF
NA	TRBV10-1	NA	TRBJ2-2	TGCGCCAGCAGGGAGGTGAGGAACACCGGGGAGCTGTTTTTT	CASREVRNTGELFF
NA	TRBV5-1	NA	TRBJ2-7	TGCGCCAGCAGCTTTCGGGAGTCCCGCTCCTACGAGCAGTACTTC	CASSFRESRSYEQYF
NA	TRBV27	TRBD2	TRBJ2-3	TGTGCCAGCAGTTTATCGACAGGCGGGAGGGCCGTGACGCAGTATTTT	CASSLSTGGRAVTQYF
NA	TRBV7-2	TRBD2	TRBJ2-1	TGTGCCAGCAGCTCCCTACGGGCTCTAGCGGGAGGGCTTAATGAGCAGTTCTTC	CASSSLRALAGGLNEQFF
NA	TRBV10-1	NA	TRBJ1-1	TGCGCCAGCAAGAAGTCCTTGAACACTGAAGCTTTCTTT	CASKKSLNTEAFF
NA	TRBV4-3	NA	TRBJ2-1	TGCGCCAGCAGCCAACGGGGTTACAATGAGCAGTTCTTC	CASSQRGYNEQFF
NA	TRBV29-1	NA	TRBJ2-1	TGCAGCGTTGAACGGGACCTCTCCTACAATGAGCAGTTCTTC	CSVERDLSYNEQFF
NA	TRBV6-1	TRBD2	TRBJ2-3	TGTGCCAGCAGTGAATATCCTAGCGGAAACACAGATACGCAGTATTTT	CASSEYPSGNTDTQYF
NA	TRBV27	NA	TRBJ1-5	TGTGCCAGCAGTTTAGTCCCGGGGGGACAGCCCCAGCATTTT	CASSLVPGGQPQHF
NA	TRBV5-1	TRBD2	TRBJ2-7	TGCGCCAGCAGCTACCTACTAGCGGGAGAAAACGAGCAGTACTTC	CASSYLLAGENEQYF
NA	TRBV7-9	TRBD1	TRBJ2-3	TGTGCCAGCAGCCCACCGACAGGGTACACAGATACGCAGTATTTT	CASSPPTGYTDTQYF
NA	TRBV29-1	NA	TRBJ2-1	TGCAGCGTCCCCGGGACAATAGAGCAGTTCTTC	CSVPGTIEQFF
NA	TRBV18	NA	TRBJ2-4	TGTGCCAGCTCACCACCAGCAGGGGCCAAAAACATTCAGTACTTC	CASSPPAGAKNIQYF
NA	TRBV9	TRBD2	TRBJ2-7	TGTGCCAGCAGCCGGGAGGGAGGGGAGGGCTACGAGCAGTACTTC	CASSREGGEGYEQYF
NA	TRBV28	NA	TRBJ1-5	TGTGCCAGCAGTTTATACACAGACTCTAGCAATCAGCCCCAGCATTTT	CASSLYTDSSNQPQHF
NA	TRBV9	NA	TRBJ2-5	TGTGCCAGCAGCCTAAATGATGAGACCCAGTACTTC	CASSLNDETQYF
NA	TRBV10-1	TRBD1	TRBJ2-7	TGCGCCAGCAGTGATGTCAGGGGGCTCAACGAGCAGTACTTC	CASSDVRGLNEQYF
NA	TRBV7-9	NA	TRBJ2-5	TGTGCCAGCAGCGCCGGTGCGGGTCACCAAGAGACCCAGTACTTC	CASSAGAGHQETQYF
NA	TRBV19	NA	TRBJ2-3	TGTGCCAGTAGTATAGGGCTGGCAGATACGCAGTATTTT	CASSIGLADTQYF
NA	TRBV5-1	NA	TRBJ2-7	TGCGCCAGCAGCTTGGTGGCTAGCGAATACGAGCAGTACTTC	CASSLVASEYEQYF
NA	TRBV4-3	NA	TRBJ2-7	TGCGCCAGCAGCCAAGATGCAGTCGGCTACGAGCAGTACTTC	CASSQDAVGYEQYF
once	TRBV10-3	TRBD1	TRBJ2-7	TGTGCCATCAGTGAAGGGACAGGGGGCACGACCTACGAGCAGTACTTC	CAISEGTGGTTYEQYF
NA	TRBV11-2	NA	TRBJ2-1	TGTGCCAGCAGCTTATTCTCCGGGACACTTACCTACAATGAGCAGTTCTTC	CASSLFSGTLTYNEQFF
NA	TRBV25-1	NA	TRBJ2-5	TGTGCCAGCAGTGAATTACCTCAAGAGACCCAGTACTTC	CASSELPQETQYF
NA	TRBV13	NA	TRBJ2-3	TGTGCCAGCAGCTTTGTGGCGGATGATAGGGGGGCAGATACGCAGTATTTT	CASSFVADDRGADTQYF
NA	TRBV2	NA	TRBJ2-2	TGTGCCAGCCTAGGGGGGTACACCGGGGAGCTGTTTTTT	CASLGGYTGELFF
NA	TRBV4-1	NA	TRBJ1-1	TGCGCCAGCAGCCAAGAGCCCCAGGGGAACACTGAAGCTTTCTTT	CASSQEPQGNTEAFF
NA	TRBV11-2	TRBD2	TRBJ2-7	TGTGCCAGCAGCACTTGGACTAGCGGGAGCTCCTACGAGCAGTACTTC	CASSTWTSGSSYEQYF
NA	TRBV7-2	NA	TRBJ2-2	TGTGCCAGCAGCTCGGTCCTTACCGGGGAGCTGTTTTTT	CASSSVLTGELFF
NA	TRBV11-2	NA	TRBJ1-5	TGTGCCAGCAGCTTCGCGGGGAGTTTGCAGCCCCAGCATTTT	CASSFAGSLQPQHF
NA	TRBV6-5	NA	TRBJ1-2	TGTGCCAGCAGTTACTCAGGAACTGACTATGGCTACACCTTC	CASSYSGTDYGYTF
NA	TRBV29-1	TRBD2	TRBJ2-5	TGCAGCGTTGAAGACCCAGCGGGAGGAGAGACCCAGTACTTC	CSVEDPAGGETQYF
NA	TRBV6-5	NA	TRBJ2-2	TGTGCCAGCAGTCACGGACAGAACACCGGGGAGCTGTTTTTT	CASSHGQNTGELFF
NA	TRBV7-9	TRBD2	TRBJ2-2	TGTGCCAGCAGCTTAGTCGATAGCGGGAGGGCCACCGGGGAGCTGTTTTTT	CASSLVDSGRATGELFF
NA	TRBV7-3	NA	TRBJ2-1	TGTGCCAGCAGCACGAACAATGAGCAGTTCTTC	CASSTNNEQFF
NA	TRBV19	NA	TRBJ2-1	TGTGCCAGTAGTGTCACAGCCTCCTACAATGAGCAGTTCTTC	CASSVTASYNEQFF